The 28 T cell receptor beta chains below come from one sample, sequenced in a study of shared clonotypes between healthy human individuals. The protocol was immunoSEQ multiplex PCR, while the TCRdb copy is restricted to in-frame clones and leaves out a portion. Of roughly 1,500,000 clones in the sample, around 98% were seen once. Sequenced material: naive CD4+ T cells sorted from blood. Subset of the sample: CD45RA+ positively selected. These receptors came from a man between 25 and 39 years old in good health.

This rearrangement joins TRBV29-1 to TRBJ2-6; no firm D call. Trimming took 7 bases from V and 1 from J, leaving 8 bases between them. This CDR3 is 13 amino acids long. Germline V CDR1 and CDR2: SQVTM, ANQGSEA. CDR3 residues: CSARESGANVLTF. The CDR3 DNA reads TGCAGCGCAAGAGAGTCTGGGGCCAACGTCCTGACTTTC.

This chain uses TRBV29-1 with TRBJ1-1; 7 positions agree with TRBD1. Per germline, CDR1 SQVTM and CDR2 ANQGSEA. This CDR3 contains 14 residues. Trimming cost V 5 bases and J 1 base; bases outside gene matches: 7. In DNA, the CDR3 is TGCAGCGTTCTCGGTAGACAGGGGAACACTGAAGCTTTCTTT. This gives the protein CSVLGRQGNTEAFF.

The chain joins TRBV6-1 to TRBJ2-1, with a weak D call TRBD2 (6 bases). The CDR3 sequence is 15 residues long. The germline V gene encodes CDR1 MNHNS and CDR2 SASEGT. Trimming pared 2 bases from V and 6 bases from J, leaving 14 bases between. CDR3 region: CASSEPAGLPNEQFF. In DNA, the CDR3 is TGTGCCAGCAGTGAACCGGCGGGACTCCCCAATGAGCAGTTCTTC.

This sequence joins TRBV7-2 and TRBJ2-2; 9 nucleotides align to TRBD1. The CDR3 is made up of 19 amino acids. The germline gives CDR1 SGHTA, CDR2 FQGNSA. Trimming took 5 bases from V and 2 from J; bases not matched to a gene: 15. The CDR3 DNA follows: TGTGCCAGCAGCCTCTCTTTAGGGACAGGGTCCCTTAACACCGGGGAGCTGTTTTTT. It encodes CASSLSLGTGSLNTGELFF. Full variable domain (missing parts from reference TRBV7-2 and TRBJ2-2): GAGVSQSPSNKVTEKGKDVELRCDPISGHTALYWYRQSLGQGLEFLIYFQGNSAPDKSGLPSDRFSAERTGGSVSTLTIQRTQQEDSAVYLCASSLSLGTGSLNTGELFFGEGSRLTVL.

The CDR3 DNA reads as TGTGCCAGCACCATGGGGAACTCCGAAGAGACCCAGTACTTC. Amino acid sequence: CASTMGNSEETQYF. V is TRBV11-2 and J is TRBJ2-5; no reliable D call. Trimming took 7 bases from V and 3 from J, leaving 15 bases between them. CDR1 and CDR2 (germline): SGHAT, FQNNGV. There are 14 residues in the CDR3.

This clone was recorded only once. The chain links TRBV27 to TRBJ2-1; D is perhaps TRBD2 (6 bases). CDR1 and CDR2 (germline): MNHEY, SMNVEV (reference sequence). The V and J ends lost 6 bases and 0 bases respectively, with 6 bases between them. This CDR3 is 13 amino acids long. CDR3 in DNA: TGTGCCAGCAGCGGGAGCTCCTACAATGAGCAGTTCTTC. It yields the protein CASSGSSYNEQFF.

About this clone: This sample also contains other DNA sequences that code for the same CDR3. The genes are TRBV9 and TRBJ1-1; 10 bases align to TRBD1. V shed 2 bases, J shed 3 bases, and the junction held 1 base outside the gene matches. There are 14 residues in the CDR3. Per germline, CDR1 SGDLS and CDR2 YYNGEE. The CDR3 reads CASSVGQGDTEAFF. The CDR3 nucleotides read TGTGCCAGCAGCGTCGGACAGGGGGACACTGAAGCTTTCTTT.

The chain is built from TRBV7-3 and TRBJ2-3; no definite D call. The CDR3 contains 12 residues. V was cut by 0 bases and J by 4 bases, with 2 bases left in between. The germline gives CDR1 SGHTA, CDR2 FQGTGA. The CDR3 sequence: CASSLTADTQYF. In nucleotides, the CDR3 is TGTGCCAGCAGCTTAACGGCAGATACGCAGTATTTT.

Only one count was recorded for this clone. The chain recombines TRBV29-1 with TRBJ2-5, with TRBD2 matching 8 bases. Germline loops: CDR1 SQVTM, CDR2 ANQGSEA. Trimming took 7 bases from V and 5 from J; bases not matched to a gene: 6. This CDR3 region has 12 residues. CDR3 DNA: TGCAGCGGGTTTAGCGGGACGGAGACCCAGTACTTC. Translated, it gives CSGFSGTETQYF.

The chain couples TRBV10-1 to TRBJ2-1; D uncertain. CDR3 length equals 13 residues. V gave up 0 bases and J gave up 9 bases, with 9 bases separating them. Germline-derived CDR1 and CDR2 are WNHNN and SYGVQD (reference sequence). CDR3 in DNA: TGCGCCAGCAGTGAGTCGAAAGTCCCTGAGCAGTTCTTC. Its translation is CASSESKVPEQFF.

CDR3 in amino acids: CSATRVAEAFF. The CDR3 nucleotides read TGCAGTGCAACCAGGGTCGCTGAAGCTTTCTTT. The rearrangement uses TRBV20-1 and TRBJ1-1; possible D gene TRBD1, 5 bases. The germline V and J ends were trimmed by 6 bases and 6 bases, with 11 bases remaining between them. In germline, CDR1 is DFQATT, CDR2 SNEGSKA (reference sequence). The CDR3 spans 11 residues.

DNA for the CDR3: TGTGCCAGCAGCAAAGGGGGTAGTAATGAAAAACTGTTTTTT. Amino acid sequence: CASSKGGSNEKLFF. This chain joins TRBV7-6 and TRBJ1-4; D is perhaps TRBD1 (6 bases). Deletions cut 5 bases from V and 4 bases from J, with 11 bases between. The germline CDR1 and CDR2 sequences are SGHVS and FNYEAQ. CDR3 length equals 14 residues.

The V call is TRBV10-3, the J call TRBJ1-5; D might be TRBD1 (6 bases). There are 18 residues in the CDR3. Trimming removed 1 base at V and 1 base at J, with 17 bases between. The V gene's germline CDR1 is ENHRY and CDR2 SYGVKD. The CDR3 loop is CAISEWGAGQTSNQPQHF. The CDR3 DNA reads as TGTGCCATCAGTGAGTGGGGGGCAGGACAAACAAGCAATCAGCCCCAGCATTTT.

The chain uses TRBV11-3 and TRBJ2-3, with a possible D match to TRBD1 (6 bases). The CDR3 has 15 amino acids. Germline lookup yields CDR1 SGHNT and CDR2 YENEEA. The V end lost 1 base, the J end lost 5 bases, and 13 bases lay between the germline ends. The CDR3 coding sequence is TGTGCCAGCAGCTTAGGGGTCAGGGGTGAAGATACGCAGTATTTT. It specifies CASSLGVRGEDTQYF.

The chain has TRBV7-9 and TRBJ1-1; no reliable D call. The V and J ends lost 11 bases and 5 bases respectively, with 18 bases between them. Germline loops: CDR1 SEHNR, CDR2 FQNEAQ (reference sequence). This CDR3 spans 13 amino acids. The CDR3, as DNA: TGTGCCTTAACCATGTGGGTTGGGACTGAAGCTTTCTTT. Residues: CALTMWVGTEAFF.

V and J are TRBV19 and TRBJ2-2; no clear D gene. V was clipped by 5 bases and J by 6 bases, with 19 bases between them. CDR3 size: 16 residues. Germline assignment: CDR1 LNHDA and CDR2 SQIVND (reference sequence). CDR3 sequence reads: CASSAPSGLLPGELFF. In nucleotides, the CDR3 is TGTGCCAGTAGTGCCCCTTCGGGCTTACTGCCCGGGGAGCTGTTTTTT.

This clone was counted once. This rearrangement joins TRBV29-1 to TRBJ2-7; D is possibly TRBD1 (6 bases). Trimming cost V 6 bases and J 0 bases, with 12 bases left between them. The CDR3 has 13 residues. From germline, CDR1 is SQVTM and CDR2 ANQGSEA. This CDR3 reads CSVAGTLSYEQYF. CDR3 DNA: TGCAGCGTCGCCGGGACACTCTCCTACGAGCAGTACTTC.

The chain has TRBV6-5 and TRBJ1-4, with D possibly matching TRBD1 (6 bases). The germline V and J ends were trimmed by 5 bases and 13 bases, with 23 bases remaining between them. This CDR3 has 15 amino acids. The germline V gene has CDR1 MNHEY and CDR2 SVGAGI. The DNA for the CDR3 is TGTGCCAGCAGTGGTACCGGGACATCTCCGGGGGGACTGTTTTTT. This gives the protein CASSGTGTSPGGLFF.

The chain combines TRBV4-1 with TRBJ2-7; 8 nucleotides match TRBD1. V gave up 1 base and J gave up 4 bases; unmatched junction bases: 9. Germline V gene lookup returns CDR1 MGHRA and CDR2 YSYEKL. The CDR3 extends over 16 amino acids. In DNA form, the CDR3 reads TGCGCCAGCAGCCAAGCCCGATTGACAGGGGAATACGAGCAGTACTTC. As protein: CASSQARLTGEYEQYF.

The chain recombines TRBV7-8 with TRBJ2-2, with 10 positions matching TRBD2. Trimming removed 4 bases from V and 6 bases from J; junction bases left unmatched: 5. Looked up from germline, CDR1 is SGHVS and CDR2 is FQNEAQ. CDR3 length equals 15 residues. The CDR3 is CASSYGTSVPGELFF. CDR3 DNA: TGTGCCAGCAGCTATGGGACTAGCGTGCCCGGGGAGCTGTTTTTT.

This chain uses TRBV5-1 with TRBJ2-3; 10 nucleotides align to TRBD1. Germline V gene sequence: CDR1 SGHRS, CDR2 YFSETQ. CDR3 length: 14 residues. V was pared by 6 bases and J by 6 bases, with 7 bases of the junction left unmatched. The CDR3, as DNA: TGCGCCAGCACCCGGGACAGGGGCGGTGATACGCAGTATTTT. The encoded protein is CASTRDRGGDTQYF.

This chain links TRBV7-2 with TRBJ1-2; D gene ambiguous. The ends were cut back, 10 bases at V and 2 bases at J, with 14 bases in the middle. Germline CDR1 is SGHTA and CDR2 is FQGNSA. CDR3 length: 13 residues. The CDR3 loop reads CATNPAPNYGYTF. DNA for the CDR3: TGTGCCACCAACCCGGCGCCCAACTATGGCTACACCTTC.

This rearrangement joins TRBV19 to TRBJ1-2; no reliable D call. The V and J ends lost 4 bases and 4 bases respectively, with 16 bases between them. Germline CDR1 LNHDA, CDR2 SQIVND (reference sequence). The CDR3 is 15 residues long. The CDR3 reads CASSKLPAEVYGYTF. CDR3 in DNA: TGTGCCAGTAGTAAGCTCCCAGCGGAGGTCTATGGCTACACCTTC.

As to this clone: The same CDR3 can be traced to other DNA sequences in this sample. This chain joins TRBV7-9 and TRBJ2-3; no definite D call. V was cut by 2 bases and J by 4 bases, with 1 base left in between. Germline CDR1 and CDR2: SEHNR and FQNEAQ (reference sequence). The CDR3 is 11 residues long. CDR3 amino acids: CASSLSDTQYF. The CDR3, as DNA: TGTGCCAGCAGCTTATCAGATACGCAGTATTTT. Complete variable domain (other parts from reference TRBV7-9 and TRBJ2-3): DTGVSQNPRHKITKRGQNVTFRCDPISEHNRLYWYRQTLGQGPEFLTYFQNEAQLEKSRLLSDRFSAERPKGSFSTLEIQRTEQGDSAMYLCASSLSDTQYFGPGTRLTVL.

The CDR3 DNA reads TGTGCCAGCAGCCCCACCCAGGGATCTGCCTACAATGAGCAGTTCTTC. It translates to CASSPTQGSAYNEQFF. The chain recombines TRBV7-3 with TRBJ2-1, with D perhaps TRBD1 (5 bases). The V gene lost 5 bases and the J gene lost 2 bases, with 16 bases spanning the gap. CDR3 size: 16 residues. In germline, CDR1 is SGHTA, CDR2 FQGTGA.

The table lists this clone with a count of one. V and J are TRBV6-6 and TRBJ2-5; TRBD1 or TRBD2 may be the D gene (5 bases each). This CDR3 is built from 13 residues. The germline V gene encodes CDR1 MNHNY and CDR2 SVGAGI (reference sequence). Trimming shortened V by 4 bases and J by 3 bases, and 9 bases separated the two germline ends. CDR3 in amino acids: CASSWDGKETQYF. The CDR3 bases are TGTGCCAGCAGTTGGGACGGTAAAGAGACCCAGTACTTC.

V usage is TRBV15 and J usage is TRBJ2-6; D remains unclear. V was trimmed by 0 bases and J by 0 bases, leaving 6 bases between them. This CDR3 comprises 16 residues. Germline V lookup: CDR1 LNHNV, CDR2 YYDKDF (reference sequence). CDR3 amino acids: CATSRDLRSGANVLTF. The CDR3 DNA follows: TGTGCCACCAGCAGAGATCTGCGCTCTGGGGCCAACGTCCTGACTTTC.

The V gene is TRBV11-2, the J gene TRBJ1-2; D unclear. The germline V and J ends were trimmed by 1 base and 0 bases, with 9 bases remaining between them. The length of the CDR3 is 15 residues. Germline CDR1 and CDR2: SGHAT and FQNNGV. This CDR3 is CASSLGTTSNYGYTF. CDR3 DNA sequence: TGTGCCAGCAGCTTAGGGACGACTTCTAACTATGGCTACACCTTC.